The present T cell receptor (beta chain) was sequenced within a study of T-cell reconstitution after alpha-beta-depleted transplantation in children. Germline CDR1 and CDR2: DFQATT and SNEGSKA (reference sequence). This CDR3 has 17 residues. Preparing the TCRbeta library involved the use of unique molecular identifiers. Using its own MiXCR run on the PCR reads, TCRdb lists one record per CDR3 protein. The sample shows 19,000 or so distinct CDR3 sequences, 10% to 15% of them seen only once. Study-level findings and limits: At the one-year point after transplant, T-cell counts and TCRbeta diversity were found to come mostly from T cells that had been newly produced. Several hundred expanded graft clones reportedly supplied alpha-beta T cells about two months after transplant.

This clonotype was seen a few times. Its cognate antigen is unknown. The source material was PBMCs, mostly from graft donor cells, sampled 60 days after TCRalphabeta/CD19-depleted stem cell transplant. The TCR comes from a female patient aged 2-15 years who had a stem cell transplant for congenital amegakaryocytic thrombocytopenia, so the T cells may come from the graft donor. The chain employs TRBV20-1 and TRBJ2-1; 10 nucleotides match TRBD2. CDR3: CCARDVVGLADFNEQFF. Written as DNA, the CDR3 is TGCTGCGCTAGAGATGTGGTCGGACTAGCGGATTTCAATGAGCAGTTCTTC.